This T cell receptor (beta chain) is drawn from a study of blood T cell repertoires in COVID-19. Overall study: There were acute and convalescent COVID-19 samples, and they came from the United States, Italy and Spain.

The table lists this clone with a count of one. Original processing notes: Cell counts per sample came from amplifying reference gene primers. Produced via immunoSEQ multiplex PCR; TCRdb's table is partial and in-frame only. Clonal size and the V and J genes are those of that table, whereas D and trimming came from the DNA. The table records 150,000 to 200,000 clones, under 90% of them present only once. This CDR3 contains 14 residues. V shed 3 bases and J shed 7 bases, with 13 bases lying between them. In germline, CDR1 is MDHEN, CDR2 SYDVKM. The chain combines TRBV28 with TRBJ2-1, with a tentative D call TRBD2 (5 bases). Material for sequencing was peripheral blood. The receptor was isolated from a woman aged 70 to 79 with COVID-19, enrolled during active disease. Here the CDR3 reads CASSFGGPENEQFF. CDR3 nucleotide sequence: TGTGCCAGCAGTTTTGGAGGTCCGGAGAATGAGCAGTTCTTC.